This T cell receptor beta chain was sequenced for a study of Ad26.COV2.S vaccination and SARS-CoV-2 variants. About the research overall: Within the COV1001 Ad26.COV2.S trial arm, the donor was enrolled. Study outcomes and limitations: With respect to non-spike TCR breadth, vaccine and placebo recipients were similar. After vaccination, reports described spike-specific CD8+ and CD4+ T cell responses as showing substantial breadth. Measurements of TCR breadth and depth may have given underestimates of the total T cell responses.

With respect to this clone: Its matching antigen is unknown.

The CDR3 is 11 amino acids. V shed 3 bases and J shed 10 bases, with 9 bases lying between them. The treatment here: some 20 received Ad26.COV2.S at low or high dose, single or two shots; five or six received placebo; per-sample allocation not given. After the first vaccine or placebo injection, samples were drawn on day 63. The method was immunoSEQ multiplex PCR; TCRdb's version includes in-frame clones alone and lacks a portion of them. The sample lists roughly 300,000 clones, around 89% seen once, with about 5% in the top ten. This chain joins TRBV12-3 or TRBV12-4 and TRBJ1-1; D unclear. This clonotype originated in a person aged 18-60 years who received the Ad26.COV2.S COVID-19 vaccine or a placebo. The sequencing used peripheral blood, collected in a trial of Ad26.COV2.S vaccine versus placebo. The CDR3 reads CASSLGIGAFF. The CDR3 nucleotides read TGTGCCAGCAGTTTGGGAATTGGAGCTTTCTTT.